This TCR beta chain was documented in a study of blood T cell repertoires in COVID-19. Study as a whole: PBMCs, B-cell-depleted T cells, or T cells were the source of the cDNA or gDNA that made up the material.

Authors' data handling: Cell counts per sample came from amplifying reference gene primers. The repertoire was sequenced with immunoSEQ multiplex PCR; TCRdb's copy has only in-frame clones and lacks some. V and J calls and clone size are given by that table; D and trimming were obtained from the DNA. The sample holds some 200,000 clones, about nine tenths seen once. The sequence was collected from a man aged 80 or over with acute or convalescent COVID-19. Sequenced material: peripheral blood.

CDR3 sequence: CASSTRQGAVETQYF. The CDR3 DNA is TGTGCCAGCAGCACCCGACAGGGGGCTGTGGAGACCCAGTACTTC. This rearrangement joins TRBV11-3 to TRBJ2-5, with 10 bases identical to TRBD1. The CDR3 is 15 residues long. Germline assignment: CDR1 SGHNT and CDR2 YENEEA. V gave up 5 bases and J gave up 5 bases; unmatched junction bases: 8.